This TCR beta chain was identified in a study of control samples from healthy donors and cancer patients. Assay used: immunoSEQ multiplex PCR; TCRdb lists only in-frame clones, some missing. The sample contains more than 150,000 clones, over 85% of which appear only once. CDR1 is SGHRS and CDR2 is YFSETQ in the germline V gene. CDR3 length equals 19 residues. The germline V and J ends were trimmed by 4 bases and 4 bases, with 27 bases remaining between them. This receptor was taken from a man over 45 in good health. This chain connects TRBV5-1 to TRBJ2-1; tentatively, D is TRBD1 (6 bases). The specimen was blood. The CDR3 nucleotides are TGCGCCAGCAGCGGTCCCGGGCCACAGGGTGTGGGTGCGTACAATGAGCAGTTCTTC. Its translation is CASSGPGPQGVGAYNEQFF.